The entry that follows covers one T cell receptor beta chain sequence. Methods used by the authors: Scientists estimated how many nucleated cells there were by amplifying reference gene primers. TCRdb keeps only in-frame clones here, not all; method: immunoSEQ multiplex PCR. V and J calls and clone size are given by that table; D and trimming were obtained from the DNA. The sample contains about 430,000 clones, approximately 91% of which appear only once. This sample is part of a study of blood T cell repertoires in COVID-19. Germline lookup yields CDR1 MDHEN and CDR2 SYDVKM. Trimming cost V 8 bases and J 5 bases; bases outside gene matches: 19. This CDR3 spans 17 amino acids.

The chain couples TRBV28 to TRBJ2-7; 9 bases align to TRBD2. Input material: PBMCs or T cells enriched from blood (not recorded which). This TCR derives from a woman between 18 and 29 years old who had been exposed to COVID-19. The CDR3 sequence: CASGGLARAGVGDEQYF. The CDR3 DNA is TGTGCCAGCGGGGGACTAGCCCGTGCGGGAGTAGGAGACGAGCAGTACTTC.